Presented here are 21 T cell receptor beta chains from one specimen sequenced in a study of blood T cell repertoires in COVID-19. Libraries were prepared by immunoSEQ multiplex PCR; TCRdb keeps only in-frame clonotypes and omits some of them. The sample lists about 350,000 clones; around 87% were seen once. The specimen sequenced was peripheral blood. All receptors derive from a woman aged 45-60 years with COVID-19, enrolled during active disease.

On this clone itself: This CDR3 is also generated by other DNA sequences in the sample. The V call is TRBV2, the J call TRBJ2-7, with D uncertain. The CDR3 is 11 residues long. The germline CDR1 and CDR2 sequences are SNHLY and FYNNEI. V was trimmed by 4 bases and J by 4 bases, leaving 5 bases between them. CDR3 protein: CASSAIYEQYF. CDR3 coding DNA: TGTGCCAGCAGTGCCATTTACGAGCAGTACTTC.

The chain combines TRBV5-1 with TRBJ2-2, with a weak D call TRBD2 (5 bases). CDR1 is SGHRS, CDR2 YFSETQ, per germline. The CDR3 totals 14 residues. Trimming took off 4 bases at V and 0 bases at J, with 7 bases between the two ends. The CDR3 bases are TGCGCCAGCAGCGCGGGCTCGAACACCGGGGAGCTGTTTTTT. Protein sequence: CASSAGSNTGELFF.

The chain recombines TRBV30 with TRBJ2-7, with a tentative D call TRBD1 (6 bases). The CDR3 spans 14 residues. Trimming cost V 0 bases and J 4 bases, with 13 bases left between them. In germline, CDR1 is GTSNPN, CDR2 SVGIG (reference sequence). The CDR3 coding sequence is TGTGCCTGGAGTGTAAGGGGACACGTATACGAGCAGTACTTC. Protein sequence: CAWSVRGHVYEQYF.

This sequence joins TRBV6-5 and TRBJ1-2; the match to TRBD1 covers 9 bases. The ends lost 6 bases at V and 4 bases at J; junction bases unmatched: 6. In germline, CDR1 is MNHEY, CDR2 SVGAGI. The CDR3 contains 14 residues. The CDR3 DNA sequence: TGTGCCAGCAGCCCGGGACAGGGTGGCTATGGCTACACCTTC. Amino acids: CASSPGQGGYGYTF.

The chain has TRBV6-6 and TRBJ2-7; 11 bases are shared with TRBD2. Germline-derived CDR1 and CDR2 are MNHNY and SVGAGI (reference sequence). V was clipped by 6 bases and J by 7 bases; unmatched bases: 11. This CDR3 has 15 amino acids. CDR3 DNA: TGTGCCAGCAGGCCCGGTAGCGGGAGGGCCGGAGAGCAGTACTTC. Its protein product is CASRPGSGRAGEQYF.

The rearrangement joins TRBV28 to TRBJ2-7; no clear D gene. The CDR3 runs 12 residues. V lost 3 bases and J 0 bases, leaving 3 bases between the germline ends. Looked up from germline, CDR1 is MDHEN and CDR2 is SYDVKM. CDR3 residues: CASSFNSYEQYF. CDR3 DNA sequence: TGTGCCAGCAGTTTTAACTCCTACGAGCAGTACTTC.

The genes are TRBV15 and TRBJ2-7; no reliable D call. The germline V gene has CDR1 LNHNV and CDR2 YYDKDF (reference sequence). The V end was cut by 1 base, the J end by 2 bases, with 9 bases between. This CDR3 has 14 amino acids. The CDR3, as DNA: TGTGCCACCAGCAGAGGTCGATCGGCCTACGAGCAGTACTTC. Its translation: CATSRGRSAYEQYF.

This chain links TRBV25-1 with TRBJ1-1, with 9 bases lining up with TRBD1. From germline, CDR1 is MGHDK and CDR2 SYGVNS. Unmatched junction bases numbered 9, after V lost 5 bases and J lost 11 bases. The CDR3 is made up of 13 amino acids. The CDR3 bases are TGTGCCAGCAGTAACCGGGACAGGGTGAGGGCTTTCTTT. This sequence encodes CASSNRDRVRAFF.

The chain recombines TRBV19 with TRBJ1-1, with 11 bases aligning to TRBD1. V lost 5 bases to trimming and J lost 3 bases; unmatched junction nucleotides: 5. CDR1 is LNHDA and CDR2 is SQIVND in the germline V gene (reference sequence). The CDR3 has 15 residues. The CDR3 here is CASSPRTGGYTEAFF. CDR3 in DNA: TGTGCCAGTAGTCCACGGACAGGGGGCTACACTGAAGCTTTCTTT.

This chain joins TRBV7-6 and TRBJ2-2; D gene ambiguous. The germline CDR1 and CDR2 sequences are SGHVS and FNYEAQ. With 0 bases removed from V and 4 bases from J, the gap between germline ends came to 6 bases. CDR3 length: 14 amino acids. CDR3 amino acids: CASSLAPGTGELFF. CDR3 sequence (DNA): TGTGCCAGCAGCTTAGCCCCGGGCACCGGGGAGCTGTTTTTT.

This clone was seen once. The genes are TRBV19 and TRBJ1-2, with D uncertain. The CDR3 consists of 13 residues. V lost 3 bases to trimming and J lost 8 bases, with 13 bases between them. Germline V gene lookup returns CDR1 LNHDA and CDR2 SQIVND (reference sequence). The CDR3, as DNA: TGTGCCAGTAGTATCGGGAGTTGGAGAGGCTACACCTTC. This codes for CASSIGSWRGYTF.

This sequence joins TRBV19 and TRBJ1-1, with 11 bases lining up with TRBD1. V lost 8 bases and J lost 4; bases outside the gene matches: 6. This CDR3 has 14 residues. The germline CDR1 and CDR2 sequences are LNHDA and SQIVND (reference sequence). The CDR3, as DNA: TGTGCCAGTTACTCCGGGACAGGGGGCACTGAAGCTTTCTTT. Translating it yields CASYSGTGGTEAFF.

The rearrangement links TRBV21-1 to TRBJ2-1; the D call in the table, TRBD1, was not verified against the DNA. TRBV21-1 is listed as a pseudogene. The CDR3 has 18 residues. Here the CDR3 reads CASTVRASGKCSYNEQFF. The CDR3 nucleotides are TGTGCCAGCACCGTCCGTGCTTCAGGGAAATGCTCCTACAATGAGCAGTTCTTC.

The V call is TRBV5-1, the J call TRBJ2-3, with 11 bases fitting TRBD2. V lost 1 base to trimming and J lost 0 bases; unmatched junction nucleotides: 10. Germline values: CDR1 SGHRS, CDR2 YFSETQ. The CDR3 is 19 amino acids. CDR3 sequence reads: CASSLSRTSGRTSTDTQYF. The CDR3 DNA reads as TGCGCCAGCAGCTTGAGCAGGACTAGCGGGCGGACTAGCACAGATACGCAGTATTTT.

The rearrangement links TRBV19 to TRBJ2-7, with 8 nucleotides matching TRBD1. The CDR3 sequence is 14 residues long. Germline lookup yields CDR1 LNHDA and CDR2 SQIVND (reference sequence). Trimming at V came to 4 bases and at J to 2 bases, leaving 4 bases not matched to a gene. This chain's CDR3 is CASSTTGVTYEQYF. CDR3 nucleotide sequence: TGTGCCAGTAGTACGACAGGGGTTACCTACGAGCAGTACTTC.

As DNA, the CDR3 is TGTGCCAGCTCACAAAAGTCGACTAGCAGCTACGAGCAGTACTTC. Protein sequence: CASSQKSTSSYEQYF. The chain recombines TRBV18 with TRBJ2-7; TRBD2 aligns across 7 bases. The CDR3 extends over 15 amino acids. Per germline, CDR1 KGHSH and CDR2 LQKENI. V lost 4 bases and J lost 3; bases outside the gene matches: 9.

V and J are TRBV11-3 and TRBJ2-1, with 10 bases lining up with TRBD2. CDR1 SGHNT and CDR2 YENEEA come from the germline V gene. After removal of 6 bases from V and 5 bases from J, the junction contained 16 bases not matched to a gene. The CDR3 spans 18 residues. CDR3 nucleotides: TGTGCCAGCAGTTCAGTAGGGGTACTAGCGGGGCGAGACAATGAGCAGTTCTTC. Amino acids: CASSSVGVLAGRDNEQFF.

V usage is TRBV5-1 and J usage is TRBJ2-5, with a weak D call TRBD2 (7 bases). Trimming stripped 0 bases from V and 5 bases from J, with 11 bases between. The CDR3 runs to 14 residues. Germline V gene lookup returns CDR1 SGHRS and CDR2 YFSETQ. The CDR3 DNA reads TGCGCCAGCAGCTTGGCGGGGGGCTTGGAGACCCAGTACTTC. It translates to CASSLAGGLETQYF. The whole variable domain, remainder taken from reference TRBV5-1 and TRBJ2-5, is KAGVTQTPRYLIKTRGQQVTLSCSPISGHRSVSWYQQTPGQGLQFLFEYFSETQRNKGNFPGRFSGRQFSNSRSEMNVSTLELGDSALYLCASSLAGGLETQYFGPGTRLLVL.

This clone was seen only once. The chain has TRBV6-1 and TRBJ2-1, with D hard to call. Trimming removed 4 bases from V and 1 base from J, with 14 bases in between. CDR1 MNHNS and CDR2 SASEGT come from the germline V gene. The CDR3 runs 16 residues. CDR3 DNA: TGTGCCAGCAGTGCGTCGATCAGACTGTCCTACAATGAGCAGTTCTTC. Its translation is CASSASIRLSYNEQFF.

This sequence joins TRBV29-1 and TRBJ1-2; 8 bases map to TRBD1. Trimming took 1 base from V and 7 from J; bases not matched to a gene: 5. Germline CDR1 reads SQVTM; CDR2 reads ANQGSEA. The CDR3 covers 13 residues. CDR3 sequence reads: CSVEGQGAGGYTF. CDR3 DNA sequence: TGCAGCGTTGAAGGGCAGGGGGCTGGTGGCTACACCTTC.

The rearrangement joins TRBV6-5 to TRBJ2-3; D perhaps matches TRBD2 (5 bases). This CDR3 contains 13 residues. V shed 6 bases and J shed 4 bases, with 11 bases lying between them. CDR1 and CDR2 (germline): MNHEY, SVGAGI. As DNA, the CDR3 is TGTGCCAGCAGCGGACGGGGAGCAGATACGCAGTATTTT. It yields the protein CASSGRGADTQYF.